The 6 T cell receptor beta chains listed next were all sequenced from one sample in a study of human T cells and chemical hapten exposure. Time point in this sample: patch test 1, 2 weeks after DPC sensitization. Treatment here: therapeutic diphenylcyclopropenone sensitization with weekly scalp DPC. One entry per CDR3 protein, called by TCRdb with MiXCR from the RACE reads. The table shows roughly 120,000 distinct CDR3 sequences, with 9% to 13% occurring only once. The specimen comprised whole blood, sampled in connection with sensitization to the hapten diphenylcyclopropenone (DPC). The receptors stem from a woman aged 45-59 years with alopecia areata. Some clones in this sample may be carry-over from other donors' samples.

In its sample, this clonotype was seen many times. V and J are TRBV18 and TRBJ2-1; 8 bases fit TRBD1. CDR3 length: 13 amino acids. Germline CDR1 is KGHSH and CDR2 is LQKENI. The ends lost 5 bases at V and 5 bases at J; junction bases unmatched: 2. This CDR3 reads CASSKDRDNEQFF. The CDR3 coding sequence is TGTGCCAGCTCAAAGGACAGGGACAATGAGCAGTTCTTC.

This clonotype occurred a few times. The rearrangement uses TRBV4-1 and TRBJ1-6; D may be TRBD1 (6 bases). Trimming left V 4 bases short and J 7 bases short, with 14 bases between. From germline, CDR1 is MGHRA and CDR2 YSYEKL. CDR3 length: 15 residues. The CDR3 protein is CASSPRDIGNSPLHF. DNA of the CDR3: TGCGCCAGCAGCCCGCGGGACATAGGGAATTCACCCCTCCACTTT.

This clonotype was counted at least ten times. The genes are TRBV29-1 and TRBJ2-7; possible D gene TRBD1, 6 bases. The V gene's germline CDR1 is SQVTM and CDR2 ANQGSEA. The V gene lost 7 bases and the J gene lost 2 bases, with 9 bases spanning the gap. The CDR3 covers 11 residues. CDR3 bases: TGCAGCGGCGGACAGCCCTACGAGCAGTACTTC. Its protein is CSGGQPYEQYF.

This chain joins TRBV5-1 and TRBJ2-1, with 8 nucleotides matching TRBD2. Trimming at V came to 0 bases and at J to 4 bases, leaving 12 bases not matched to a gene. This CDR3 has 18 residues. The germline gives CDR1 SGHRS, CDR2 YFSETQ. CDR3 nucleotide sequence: TGCGCCAGCAGCTTGGCCCCTCAAACGGGAGGGCGATACAATGAGCAGTTCTTC. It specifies CASSLAPQTGGRYNEQFF.

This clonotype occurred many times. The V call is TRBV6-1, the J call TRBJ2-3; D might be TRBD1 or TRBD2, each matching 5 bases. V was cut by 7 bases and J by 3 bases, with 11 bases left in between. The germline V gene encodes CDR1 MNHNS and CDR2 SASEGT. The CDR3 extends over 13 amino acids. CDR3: CASTLRGTDTQYF. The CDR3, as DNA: TGTGCCAGCACCCTGAGGGGAACAGATACGCAGTATTTT.

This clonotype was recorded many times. CDR3: CASSSRQAYNSPLHF. The CDR3 nucleotides read TGTGCCAGCAGCTCGCGACAGGCCTATAATTCACCCCTCCACTTT. The gene calls are TRBV7-2 and TRBJ1-6; a weak D match, TRBD1 (6 bases). The CDR3 covers 15 residues. Trimming shortened V by 4 bases and J by 2 bases, and 9 bases separated the two germline ends. The germline V gene has CDR1 SGHTA and CDR2 FQGNSA.